The rows below give T cell receptor beta chains drawn from one sample of a study of identical twins. Each CDR3 protein gets one entry after TCRdb re-called the 5' RACE reads with MiXCR. Here the sample spans about 490,000 distinct CDR3 sequences, 12% to 15% being singletons. The same specimen was also included in a second study, on yellow fever vaccine responses in identical twins.

Sequencing used CD4+ T cells sorted from blood. Receptors originate from a woman aged 18-29 years in good health. Both conserved end residues are part of each CDR3. Each record gives: V gene, J gene, D gene, CDR3 protein. The D gene is left open where the match is weak.

v_gene: TRBV27
j_gene: TRBJ2-5
d_gene: .
CDR3aa: CASGAHRAETQYF

v_gene: TRBV18
j_gene: TRBJ1-1
d_gene: .
CDR3aa: CASSAFQDTEAFF

v_gene: TRBV5-1
j_gene: TRBJ2-1
d_gene: TRBD2
CDR3aa: CASSLAGASYNEQFF

v_gene: TRBV18
j_gene: TRBJ2-5
d_gene: .
CDR3aa: CASSPPSPGAGETQYF

v_gene: TRBV4-2
j_gene: TRBJ2-5
d_gene: TRBD2
CDR3aa: CASSQDRGGQETQYF

v_gene: TRBV12-3/TRBV12-4
j_gene: TRBJ1-1
d_gene: .
CDR3aa: CASSRRGFSSEAFF

v_gene: TRBV10-3
j_gene: TRBJ2-3
d_gene: .
CDR3aa: CAISPRSGSTDTQYF

v_gene: TRBV10-3
j_gene: TRBJ2-2
d_gene: .
CDR3aa: CAISELQGLSKTGELFF

v_gene: TRBV7-7
j_gene: TRBJ2-5
d_gene: TRBD2
CDR3aa: CASSRGTSGGAPQETQYF

v_gene: TRBV5-1
j_gene: TRBJ2-1
d_gene: TRBD2
CDR3aa: CASSFGSGTGNEQFF

v_gene: TRBV5-1
j_gene: TRBJ2-3
d_gene: TRBD2
CDR3aa: CASSKASGGDPDTQYF

v_gene: TRBV28
j_gene: TRBJ2-1
d_gene: TRBD2
CDR3aa: CASSLFGLAGGYNEQFF

v_gene: TRBV12-3/TRBV12-4
j_gene: TRBJ2-1
d_gene: TRBD2
CDR3aa: CASSLTAGGPEQFF

v_gene: TRBV2
j_gene: TRBJ2-3
d_gene: .
CDR3aa: CASSDLDQTPDTQYF

v_gene: TRBV5-1
j_gene: TRBJ2-1
d_gene: .
CDR3aa: CASALGSGHEQFF

v_gene: TRBV10-3
j_gene: TRBJ2-3
d_gene: TRBD2
CDR3aa: CAIMRAGSTTDTQYF

v_gene: TRBV7-3
j_gene: TRBJ2-7
d_gene: .
CDR3aa: CASSLGAGFAQYF

v_gene: TRBV12-3/TRBV12-4
j_gene: TRBJ2-3
d_gene: .
CDR3aa: CASSLNAVDTQYF

v_gene: TRBV7-9
j_gene: TRBJ2-3
d_gene: TRBD2
CDR3aa: CASTGTSGRDTQYF

v_gene: TRBV3-1
j_gene: TRBJ1-2
d_gene: .
CDR3aa: CASNLAGQNYGYTF

v_gene: TRBV10-3
j_gene: TRBJ1-1
d_gene: .
CDR3aa: CASKTADTEAFF

v_gene: TRBV14
j_gene: TRBJ2-5
d_gene: TRBD2
CDR3aa: CASSLIAGGGTQYF